This T cell receptor beta chain was identified during a study of human T cells and chemical hapten exposure. Study as a whole: Donors were sensitized with 2% DPC on the upper inner arm.

From the RACE reads, TCRdb called clonotypes with MiXCR, one entry per CDR3 protein. The table shows roughly 380,000 distinct CDR3 sequences, with about 4.4% occurring only once. As for this clonotype: The antigen is unknown.

Germline loops: CDR1 MNHNS, CDR2 SASEGT. The CDR3 length is 14 residues. V was shortened by 6 bases and J by 2 bases, with 13 bases between the two germline ends. General observations from the study: There were significantly more large CDR3 similarity clusters among expanded TCRs than among controls.

Time point described: patch test 1, 2 weeks after DPC sensitization. Treatment indicated: therapeutic diphenylcyclopropenone sensitization with weekly scalp DPC. The receptor was derived from a woman aged 45 to 65 with alopecia areata. Some clones in this sample may be carry-over from other donors' samples. This chain links TRBV6-1 with TRBJ2-5; D gene uncertain. The sequencing used whole blood, collected in connection with sensitization to the hapten diphenylcyclopropenone (DPC). The CDR3 region has the DNA TGTGCCAGCAGCGCCCGCGCGAATCAAGAGACCCAGTACTTC. Residues: CASSARANQETQYF.